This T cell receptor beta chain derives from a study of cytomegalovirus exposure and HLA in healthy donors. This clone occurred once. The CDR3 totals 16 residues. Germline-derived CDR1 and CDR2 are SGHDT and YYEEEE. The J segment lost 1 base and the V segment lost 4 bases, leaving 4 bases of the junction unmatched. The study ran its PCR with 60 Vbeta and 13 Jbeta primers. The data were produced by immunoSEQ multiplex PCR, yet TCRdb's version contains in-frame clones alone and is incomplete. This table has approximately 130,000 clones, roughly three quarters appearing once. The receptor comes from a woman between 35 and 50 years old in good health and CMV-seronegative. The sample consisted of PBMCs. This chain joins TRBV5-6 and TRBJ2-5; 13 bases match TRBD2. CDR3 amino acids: CASSGLAGDFQETQYF. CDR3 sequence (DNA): TGTGCCAGCAGCGGACTAGCGGGAGATTTCCAAGAGACCCAGTACTTC.